This entry lists 29 T cell receptor beta chains sequenced from one sample in a study of T cells in Graves' hyperthyroidism and ophthalmopathy. There were TCR beta CDR3 regions amplified from RNA transcripts. The HTBI primer set was used in a first-round RT-PCR of the TCR CDR3. One entry per CDR3 protein, called by TCRdb with MiXCR from the multiplex PCR reads. The data show 500,000 to 700,000 distinct CDR3 sequences, roughly 17% seen once. Sample: blood. The receptors derive from a woman aged 18 to 35 with Graves' hyperthyroidism.

On this clonotype itself: Being one base from a much bigger clone, this may be a read error. This sequence joins TRBV11-2 and TRBJ2-7, with D possibly being TRBD2 (5 bases). Germline V lookup: CDR1 SGHAT, CDR2 FQNNGV. This CDR3 is 15 amino acids long. CDR3 sequence (DNA): TGTGCCAGCGAACCCGTTTCGGGGTCGCCGAGTGAGCGGTACTTC. This sequence encodes CASEPVSGSPSERYF. Using reference TRBV11-2 and TRBJ2-7 for the parts outside the CDR3, the full variable domain is EAGVAQSPRYKIIEKRQSVAFWCNPISGHATLYWYQQILGQGPKLLIQFQNNGVVDDSQLPKDRFSAERLKGVDSTLKIQPAKLEDSAVYLCASEPVSGSPSERYFGPGTRLTVT.

This clonotype was counted at least ten times. The rearrangement links TRBV7-2 to TRBJ2-3; D unresolved. The CDR3 length is 11 residues. Germline lookup yields CDR1 SGHTA and CDR2 FQGNSA. V gave up 2 bases and J gave up 7 bases, with 4 bases separating them. In DNA, the CDR3 is TGTGCCAGCAGCTTACAAAATACGCAGTATTTT. Amino acids: CASSLQNTQYF.

This clonotype was found many times. The chain employs TRBV27 and TRBJ2-1, with D unresolved. The CDR3 runs to 15 residues. Germline assignment: CDR1 MNHEY and CDR2 SMNVEV (reference sequence). Deletions cut 2 bases from V and 1 base from J, with 9 bases between. The DNA of the CDR3 is TGTGCCAGCAGTTTAGACCGGGTATCCTACAATGAGCAGTTCTTC. Protein: CASSLDRVSYNEQFF.

This clonotype was counted a few times. The rearrangement links TRBV12-3 or TRBV12-4 to TRBJ2-1; D is unclear. CDR3 length equals 13 residues. The V end was cut by 5 bases, the J end by 7 bases, with 12 bases between. For the CDR3, the DNA is TGTGCCAGCAGTAGAAACTCAGCTAATGAGCAGTTCTTC. Amino acids: CASSRNSANEQFF.

The rearrangement joins TRBV5-5 to TRBJ2-7, with 8 bases identical to TRBD2. The CDR3 runs to 15 residues. The germline V gene encodes CDR1 SGHKS and CDR2 YYEKEE (reference sequence). V gave up 2 bases and J gave up 4 bases; unmatched junction bases: 8. For the CDR3, the DNA is TGTGCCAGCAGCTTTCTAGCGGGCCTCAATTACGAGCAGTACTTC. Its protein product is CASSFLAGLNYEQYF.

This clonotype was observed at least ten times. V and J are TRBV5-1 and TRBJ1-1, with D perhaps TRBD1 (6 bases). Trimming removed 4 bases at V and 0 bases at J, with 13 bases between. Per the germline V gene, CDR1 is SGHRS and CDR2 is YFSETQ. This CDR3 comprises 15 residues. The DNA for the CDR3 is TGCGCCAGCAGCACTGTCACAGGGATGAACACTGAAGCTTTCTTT. Its protein product is CASSTVTGMNTEAFF.

This clonotype was observed at least ten times. The chain recombines TRBV20-1 with TRBJ1-1; D remains ambiguous. This CDR3 comprises 15 residues. Germline assignment: CDR1 DFQATT and CDR2 SNEGSKA (reference sequence). Trimming removed 0 bases from V and 1 base from J, with 12 bases in between. CDR3 sequence: CSARDRVRGNTEAFF. Written as DNA, the CDR3 is TGCAGTGCTAGAGATCGGGTTCGGGGGAACACTGAAGCTTTCTTT.

This clonotype was observed a handful of times. The rearrangement links TRBV5-1 to TRBJ1-1; 7 bases are shared with TRBD1. The J segment lost 0 bases and the V segment lost 0 bases, leaving 2 bases of the junction unmatched. Germline V gives CDR1 SGHRS, CDR2 YFSETQ. This CDR3 has 15 residues. The CDR3 sequence is CASSLVQGVNTEAFF. As DNA, the CDR3 is TGCGCCAGCAGCTTGGTCCAGGGGGTGAACACTGAAGCTTTCTTT.

This clonotype was counted between two and nine times. The gene calls are TRBV12-5 and TRBJ1-4; D is perhaps TRBD1 (5 bases). The CDR3 totals 14 residues. Per germline, CDR1 LGHNT and CDR2 FRNRAP. Trimming left V 5 bases short and J 2 bases short, with 9 bases between. CDR3 loop: CASGGTSTNEKLFF. In DNA form, the CDR3 reads TGTGCTAGTGGTGGGACCTCTACTAATGAAAAACTGTTTTTT.

This clonotype was found many times. The chain employs TRBV7-2 and TRBJ2-1; no reliable D call. Per germline, CDR1 SGHTA and CDR2 FQGNSA. The CDR3 length is 13 residues. Trimming took 1 base from V and 7 from J, leaving 8 bases between them. CDR3 amino acids: CASSLVDFNEQFF. DNA of the CDR3: TGTGCCAGCAGCTTAGTGGATTTTAATGAGCAGTTCTTC.

This clonotype has a count of ten or more. The rearrangement uses TRBV7-2 and TRBJ2-2; D is undetermined. Trimming took off 4 bases at V and 3 bases at J, with 3 bases between the two ends. CDR1 and CDR2 (germline): SGHTA, FQGNSA. This CDR3 is built from 12 residues. Here the CDR3 reads CASSSYTGELFF. The CDR3 region has the DNA TGTGCCAGCAGCTCCTACACCGGGGAGCTGTTTTTT.

The V gene is TRBV6-1, the J gene TRBJ1-2, with D possibly TRBD1 on 6 matching bases. The V end lost 7 bases, the J end lost 4 bases, and 13 bases lay between the germline ends. Germline V gene data show CDR1 as MNHNS and CDR2 as SASEGT. The CDR3 consists of 13 residues. The CDR3 spells CASNRGATYGYTF. Here the CDR3 DNA reads TGTGCCAGCAACCGGGGGGCCACCTATGGCTACACCTTC.

This clonotype was picked up many times. The chain combines TRBV9 with TRBJ2-5; 7 bases line up with TRBD2. CDR1 SGDLS and CDR2 YYNGEE come from the germline V gene. V dropped 3 bases and J dropped 1; count of bases not matched to a gene: 6. This CDR3 has 15 amino acids. Here the CDR3 reads CASSALGTTQETQYF. In DNA form, the CDR3 reads TGTGCCAGCAGCGCCCTCGGGACTACCCAAGAGACCCAGTACTTC.

The rearrangement uses TRBV10-1 and TRBJ2-7; 7 bases agree with TRBD1. Germline values: CDR1 WNHNN, CDR2 SYGVQD (reference sequence). The CDR3 totals 14 residues. Trimming removed 2 bases from V and 6 bases from J; junction bases left unmatched: 7. For the CDR3, the DNA is TGCGCCAGCAGTGAGATGGACAGGAGCTGCGAGCAGTACTTC. It translates to CASSEMDRSCEQYF.

The rearrangement links TRBV7-6 to TRBJ2-1; D uncertain. V shed 5 bases and J shed 9 bases, with 14 bases lying between them. The germline V gene encodes CDR1 SGHVS and CDR2 FNYEAQ. There are 13 residues in the CDR3. CDR3 in amino acids: CASSPIDESEQFF. CDR3 DNA: TGTGCCAGCAGCCCCATCGATGAGTCTGAGCAGTTCTTC.

This clonotype turned up a few times. The chain recombines TRBV13 with TRBJ1-6, with D possibly matching TRBD1 (6 bases). Germline lookup yields CDR1 PRHDT and CDR2 FYEKMQ (reference sequence). The CDR3 consists of 20 residues. V lost 2 bases to trimming and J lost 4 bases, with 24 bases between them. The CDR3 sequence: CASSLFRGRKGQDYNSPLHF. The CDR3 nucleotides are TGTGCCAGCAGCTTATTTCGTGGCCGGAAGGGACAAGATTATAATTCACCCCTCCACTTT.

This chain joins TRBV6-5 and TRBJ1-1; D is ambiguous. Trimming removed 2 bases at V and 6 bases at J, with 10 bases between. From germline, CDR1 is MNHEY and CDR2 SVGAGI. This CDR3 is built from 13 residues. CDR3 nucleotide sequence: TGTGCCAGCAGTTACGGCGTTTTTGCTGAAGCTTTCTTT. Its translation: CASSYGVFAEAFF.

This clonotype has ten or more counts. The genes are TRBV11-3 and TRBJ2-1, with a weak D call TRBD1 (6 bases). Germline CDR1 reads SGHNT; CDR2 reads YENEEA. V dropped 5 bases and J dropped 5 bases, with 16 bases sitting between them. This CDR3 has 15 residues. The CDR3 spells CASSRSGTNDNEQFF. CDR3 nucleotides: TGTGCCAGCAGCCGGTCCGGGACAAACGACAATGAGCAGTTCTTC.

This clonotype was counted a few times. The chain uses TRBV12-3 or TRBV12-4 and TRBJ1-3; D is ambiguous. V lost 5 bases to trimming and J lost 0 bases, with 5 bases between them. This CDR3 is built from 13 residues. CDR3 nucleotides: TGTGCCAGCAGTAGTGTCTCTGGAAACACCATATATTTT. As protein: CASSSVSGNTIYF.

This clonotype occurred a few times. J is TRBJ2-1 and V is TRBV5-1; D remains ambiguous. The CDR3 has 13 residues. Looked up from germline, CDR1 is SGHRS and CDR2 is YFSETQ. Trimming removed 2 bases from V and 4 bases from J, with 7 bases in between. CDR3 nucleotides: TGCGCCAGCAGCTTTGCCAGATACAATGAGCAGTTCTTC. Translating gives CASSFARYNEQFF.

In this sample, this clonotype turned up a few times. The genes are TRBV20-1 and TRBJ2-7; the D is unclear. Germline CDR1 is DFQATT and CDR2 is SNEGSKA (reference sequence). The CDR3 consists of 13 residues. V was pared by 4 bases and J by 5 bases, with 15 bases between. CDR3 in amino acids: CSANKSGSHEQYF. In nucleotides, the CDR3 is TGCAGTGCTAATAAATCCGGGTCGCACGAGCAGTACTTC.

This clonotype was counted ten times or more. The chain has TRBV24-1 and TRBJ2-3, with D uncertain. The length of the CDR3 is 15 residues. Trimming pared 3 bases from V and 4 bases from J, leaving 13 bases between. Germline V gene data show CDR1 as KGHDR and CDR2 as SFDVKD. The CDR3 DNA follows: TGTGCCACCAGTGATCCACTCCTAGTCCCAGATACGCAGTATTTT. Translated, it gives CATSDPLLVPDTQYF.

This clonotype was counted many times. The J gene is TRBJ2-1, the V gene TRBV12-3 or TRBV12-4; weak D call: TRBD2 (6 bases). V lost 6 bases and J 9 bases, leaving 21 bases between the germline ends. CDR3 length equals 15 residues. This chain's CDR3 is CASRQPGTSRGEQFF. Here the CDR3 DNA reads TGTGCCAGCAGGCAACCAGGGACTTCTCGGGGTGAGCAGTTCTTC.

The CDR3 DNA follows: TGTGCCAGCAGCTTTTCTCCAAAGTCCGCCGGTAATTCACCCCTCCACTTT. Amino acid sequence: CASSFSPKSAGNSPLHF. The chain has TRBV5-6 and TRBJ1-6; unclear D gene. The CDR3 contains 17 residues. The germline V gene encodes CDR1 SGHDT and CDR2 YYEEEE. V was cut by 2 bases and J by 6 bases, with 18 bases left in between. The full variable domain, in which reference TRBV5-6 and TRBJ1-6 provide the parts outside the CDR3, is DAGVTQSPTHLIKTRGQQVTLRCSPKSGHDTVSWYQQALGQGPQFIFQYYEEEERQRGNFPDRFSGHQFPNYSSELNVNALLLGDSALYLCASSFSPKSAGNSPLHFGNGTRLTVT.

In this sample, this clonotype turned up many times. The chain links TRBV2 to TRBJ2-3, with D maybe TRBD1 (6 bases). Per germline, CDR1 SNHLY and CDR2 FYNNEI. Deletions cut 9 bases from V and 6 bases from J, with 13 bases between. The CDR3 runs 12 residues. This CDR3 reads CASARGRDTQYF. The CDR3 DNA sequence: TGTGCCAGTGCCAGGGGACGGGATACGCAGTATTTT. Based on the CDR3 plus reference TRBV2 and TRBJ2-3, the full variable domain is EPEVTQTPSHQVTQMGQEVILRCVPISNHLYFYWYRQILGQKVEFLVSFYNNEISEKSEIFDDQFSVERPDGSNFTLKIRSTKLEDSAMYFCASARGRDTQYFGPGTRLTVL.

The rearrangement uses TRBV15 and TRBJ1-4; D is undetermined. The CDR3 spans 12 residues. CDR1 and CDR2 (germline): LNHNV, YYDKDF (reference sequence). The V end lost 8 bases, the J end lost 4 bases, and 8 bases lay between the germline ends. The CDR3, as DNA: TGTGCCACCGCCGCCGGTAATGAAAAACTGTTTTTT. Protein product: CATAAGNEKLFF.

The chain has TRBV24-1 and TRBJ2-5, with 8 bases aligning to TRBD1. There are 15 residues in the CDR3. The J segment lost 4 bases and the V segment lost 4 bases, leaving 7 bases of the junction unmatched. Germline CDR1 reads KGHDR; CDR2 reads SFDVKD. The CDR3 loop is CATSEGQGDVETQYF. The CDR3, as DNA: TGTGCCACCAGTGAAGGACAGGGCGACGTAGAGACCCAGTACTTC.

The gene calls are TRBV20-1 and TRBJ1-5; D is uncertain. Trimming left V 0 bases short and J 7 bases short, with 19 bases between. This CDR3 is built from 16 residues. Germline loops: CDR1 DFQATT, CDR2 SNEGSKA (reference sequence). The CDR3 bases are TGCAGTGCTAGAGACCCGGGCTCGGACTCCCGGCAGCCCCAGCATTTT. This translates into CSARDPGSDSRQPQHF.

This clonotype was recorded a few times. This chain links TRBV6-1 with TRBJ2-2; D remains ambiguous. The CDR3 totals 12 residues. Germline CDR1 reads MNHNS; CDR2 reads SASEGT. The V gene lost 5 bases and the J gene lost 7 bases, with 8 bases spanning the gap. The CDR3 region is CASSLDGGELFF. The CDR3, as DNA: TGTGCCAGCAGTTTGGACGGCGGGGAGCTGTTTTTT.